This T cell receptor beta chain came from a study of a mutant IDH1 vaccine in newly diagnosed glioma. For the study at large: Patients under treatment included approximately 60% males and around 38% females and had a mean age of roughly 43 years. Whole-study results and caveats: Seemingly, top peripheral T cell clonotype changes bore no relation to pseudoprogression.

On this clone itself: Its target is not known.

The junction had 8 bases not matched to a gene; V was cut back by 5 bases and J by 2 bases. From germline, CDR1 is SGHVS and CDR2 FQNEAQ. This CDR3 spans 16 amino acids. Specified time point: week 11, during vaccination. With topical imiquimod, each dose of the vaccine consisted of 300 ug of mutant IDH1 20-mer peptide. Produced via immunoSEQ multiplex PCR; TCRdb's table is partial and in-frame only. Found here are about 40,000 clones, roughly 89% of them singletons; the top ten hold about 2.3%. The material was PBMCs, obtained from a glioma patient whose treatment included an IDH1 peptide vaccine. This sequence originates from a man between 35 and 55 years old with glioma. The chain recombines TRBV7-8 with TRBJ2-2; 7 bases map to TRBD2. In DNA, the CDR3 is TGTGCCAGCAGCCCCAGGACTAGGACCAACACCGGGGAGCTGTTTTTT. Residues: CASSPRTRTNTGELFF.